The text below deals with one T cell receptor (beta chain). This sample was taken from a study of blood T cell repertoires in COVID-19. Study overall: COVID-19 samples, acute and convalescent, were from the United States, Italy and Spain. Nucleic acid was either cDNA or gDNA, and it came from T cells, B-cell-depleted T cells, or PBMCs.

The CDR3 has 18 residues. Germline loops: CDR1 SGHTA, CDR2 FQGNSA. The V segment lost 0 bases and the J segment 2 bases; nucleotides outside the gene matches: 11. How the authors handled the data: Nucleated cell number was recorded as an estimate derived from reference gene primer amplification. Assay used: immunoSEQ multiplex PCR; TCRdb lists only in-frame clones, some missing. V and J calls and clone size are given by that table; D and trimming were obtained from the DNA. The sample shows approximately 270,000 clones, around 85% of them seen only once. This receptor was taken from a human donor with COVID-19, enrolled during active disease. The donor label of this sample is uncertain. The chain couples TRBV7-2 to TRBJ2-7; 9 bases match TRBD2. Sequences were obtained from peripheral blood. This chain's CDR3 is CASSLAIVLAGATYEQYF. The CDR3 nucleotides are TGTGCCAGCAGCTTAGCGATCGTACTAGCGGGCGCCACCTACGAGCAGTACTTC.